This is a list of T cell receptor beta chains from one sample in a study of blood T cell repertoires in COVID-19. Libraries were prepared by immunoSEQ multiplex PCR; TCRdb keeps only in-frame clonotypes and omits some of them. The table shows roughly 570,000 clones, with roughly nine tenths occurring only once. The sample was peripheral blood. The receptors were gathered from a woman aged 45-65 years with COVID-19, enrolled during active disease. Both conserved end residues are part of each CDR3.

J: TRBJ2-1
V: TRBV6-4
CDR3: CASSPGTGDYNEQFF

J: TRBJ1-6
V: TRBV7-6
CDR3: CASSLRDRRDSPLHF

J: TRBJ2-1
V: TRBV9
CDR3: CASSVEGQVNEQFF

J: TRBJ1-2
V: TRBV19
CDR3: CASSSKGGQGRGGYTF

J: TRBJ1-4
V: TRBV7-8
CDR3: CASSLVQVEKLFF

J: TRBJ2-7
V: TRBV2
CDR3: CASRGDSYEQYF

J: TRBJ1-1
V: TRBV27
CDR3: CASSFGRRAFF

J: TRBJ1-2
V: TRBV2
CDR3: CASSVDILYGYTF

J: TRBJ1-2
V: TRBV6-5
CDR3: CASTGLASGYTF

J: TRBJ2-7
V: TRBV7-2
CDR3: CASSLTSGAAYEQYF

J: TRBJ2-7
V: TRBV4-1
CDR3: CASSHPARGTYEQYF

J: TRBJ2-7
V: TRBV9
CDR3: CASSAPDGLSSYEQYF

J: TRBJ2-1
V: TRBV19
CDR3: CASTLSPGQAKQFF

J: TRBJ1-2
V: TRBV18
CDR3: CASSPSGTQGSGGYTF

J: TRBJ2-2
V: TRBV11-3
CDR3: CASSFGTGGNGELFF

J: TRBJ1-4
V: TRBV18
CDR3: CASSPPERVELFF

J: TRBJ2-3
V: TRBV5-1
CDR3: CASWETGNTDTQYF

J: TRBJ1-5
V: TRBV7-9
CDR3: CASTTGLHQPQHF